This TCR beta chain is from a study of graft-versus-host responses after intestinal transplantation. Study-level background: Transplants given to recipients were multivisceral, liver-intestinal, or isolated intestinal.

Points on this clone: Its specificity is unknown. Other DNA sequences in the same sample also yield this CDR3.

This CDR3 spans 13 amino acids. The germline CDR1 and CDR2 sequences are SGHRS and YFSETQ. Trimming left V 0 bases short and J 4 bases short, with 6 bases between. Study-level points and caveats: Researchers found peak circulating GvH clone levels linked to early post-transplant HvG declines.

The repertoire was sequenced with immunoSEQ multiplex PCR; TCRdb's copy has only in-frame clones and lacks some. The table lists 95,000 to 110,000 clones, roughly 90% of them singletons. V usage is TRBV5-1 and J usage is TRBJ2-3, with D tentatively TRBD2 (6 bases). The sequence was obtained from a human donor who received an intestinal transplant. The sequences come from unstimulated CD4+ T cells sorted from spleen or lymph node cells, collected before intestinal transplant. CDR3 sequence (DNA): TGCGCCAGCAGCTTGGAGCGGGCAGATACGCAGTATTTT. Its protein product is CASSLERADTQYF.